This T cell receptor (beta chain) was sequenced for a study of T cell changes during pregnancy in multiple sclerosis. With V trimmed by 8 bases and J by 6 bases, 4 bases remained unmatched. This CDR3 comprises 14 residues. CDR1 is MNHEY and CDR2 is SMNVEV in the germline V gene (reference sequence). TCRdb's table, derived via immunoSEQ multiplex PCR, lists solely in-frame clones and lacks some. The top ten hold around 8.1% of the sample, which has tens of thousands of clones, more than 85% seen once. The receptor's source is a female donor with multiple sclerosis, enrolled in a pregnancy study. Material: CD8+ T cells from peripheral blood mononuclear cells, obtained after pregnancy. This chain joins TRBV27 and TRBJ2-1; 13 bases line up with TRBD2. The DNA of the CDR3 is TGTGCCAGCGGACTAGCGGGAGCGGGCAATGAGCAGTTCTTC. Encoded protein: CASGLAGAGNEQFF.